Here is one T cell receptor (beta chain) with its context. This CDR3 comprises 12 residues. V shed 6 bases, J shed 3 bases, and the junction held 1 base outside the gene matches. CDR1 and CDR2 from the germline V gene are MNHEY and SVGAGI. TCRdb reprocessed the reads via MiXCR and lists one record per CDR3 protein. The sample consists of 200,000 or so distinct CDR3 sequences, 25% to 30% of them appearing once. The data were taken from a study of T cell repertoires in cytomegalovirus infection. The chain recombines TRBV6-5 with TRBJ1-1, with 7 bases that match TRBD1. The sample was PBMCs. This sequence was found in a human donor in good health (CMV status not recorded). Some clones in this sample may be carry-over from other donors' samples. The CDR3 DNA follows: TGTGCCAGCAGGCAGGGGGACACTGAAGCTTTCTTT. The encoded protein is CASRQGDTEAFF.